One TCR beta chain is described in this entry. Its antigen is still unknown. The repertoire was sequenced with immunoSEQ multiplex PCR; TCRdb's copy has only in-frame clones and lacks some. The repertoire holds 100,000 to 150,000 clones, roughly 86% seen once, with roughly 2.6% in the top ten. Time point reported: peripheral blood 6 weeks after treatment start. Pretreatment sampling and on-treatment sampling together yielded between 1 and 8 samples for each patient. These data come from a study of PD-L1 blockade in urothelial cancer. Study-wide results and caveats: Prediction of better survival came from below-median pretreatment blood TCR clonality.

The receptor comes from a man aged 45-65 years with urothelial cancer. The sample was PBMCs, taken around atezolizumab (anti-PD-L1) treatment.

The CDR3 protein is CASSSGGYGNTIYF. The CDR3 DNA is TGTGCCAGCAGTTCAGGGGGCTACGGAAACACCATATATTTT. The rearrangement joins TRBV7-6 to TRBJ1-3; 8 nucleotides line up with TRBD1. This CDR3 spans 14 amino acids. Germline values: CDR1 SGHVS, CDR2 FNYEAQ. Germline trimming cut 6 bases from V and 4 bases from J; bases unmatched to any gene: 5.